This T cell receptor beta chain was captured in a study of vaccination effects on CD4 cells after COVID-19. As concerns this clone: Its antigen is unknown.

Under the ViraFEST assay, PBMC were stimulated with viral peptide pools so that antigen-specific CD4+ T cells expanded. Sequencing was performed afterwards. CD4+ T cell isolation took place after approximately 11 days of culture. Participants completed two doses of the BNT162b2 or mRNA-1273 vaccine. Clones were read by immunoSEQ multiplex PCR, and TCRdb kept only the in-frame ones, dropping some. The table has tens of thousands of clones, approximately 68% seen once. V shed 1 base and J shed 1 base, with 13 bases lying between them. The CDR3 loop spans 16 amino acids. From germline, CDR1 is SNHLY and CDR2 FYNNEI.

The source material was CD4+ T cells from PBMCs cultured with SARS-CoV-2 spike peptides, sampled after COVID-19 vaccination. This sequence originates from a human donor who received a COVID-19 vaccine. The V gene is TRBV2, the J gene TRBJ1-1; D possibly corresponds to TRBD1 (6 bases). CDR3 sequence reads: CASSEGWDIPNTEAFF. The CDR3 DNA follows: TGTGCCAGCAGTGAAGGCTGGGACATTCCGAACACTGAAGCTTTCTTT.